The rows below give T cell receptor beta chains drawn from one sample of a study of cytomegalovirus exposure and HLA in healthy donors. Produced via immunoSEQ multiplex PCR; TCRdb's table is partial and in-frame only. The profile shows some 57,000 clones, around two thirds of them singletons. Sequencing input: PBMCs. These receptors came from a woman aged 55-70 years in good health and CMV-seropositive. The conserved cysteine and the conserved F or W are not part of the CDR3 here. Fields, in order: J gene, clone size, V gene, CDR3 length, CDR3 protein. A row's size may be missing; if present it is once, few, many or a size class.

TRBJ2-1 once TRBV2 11 ASSVVRDNEQF
TRBJ2-7 - TRBV4-3 14 ASSQESVRGSYEQY
TRBJ1-2 once TRBV7-6 14 ASSLGGQGGTDGYT
TRBJ2-2 medium-sized TRBV28 14 ASSDLAGVNTGELF
TRBJ2-6 - TRBV9 17 ASSVQTAVGGAGANVLT
- - TRBV29-1 14 SVGGVMGTNSYEQY
TRBJ2-7 - TRBV6-1 10 ASSAGTYEQY
TRBJ2-5 - TRBV19 13 ASSRGTAISETQY
TRBJ1-1 once TRBV2 9 ASRDYREAF
TRBJ2-7 - TRBV11-3 12 ASSSGTGPYEQY
TRBJ2-5 - TRBV5-1 12 ASSGQGGQETQY
TRBJ1-2 few TRBV5-1 11 ASSTGTGYGYT
TRBJ2-7 - TRBV7-8 13 ASSGRLAGIYEQY
TRBJ1-5 - TRBV7-2 13 ASSRGQGGDQPQH
TRBJ1-2 - TRBV28 11 ASSGQFAYGYT
TRBJ1-2 few TRBV4-3 14 ASSYDRPPDAGGYT
TRBJ1-3 - TRBV2 12 ASTPSHSGNTIY
TRBJ1-1 - TRBV5-5 12 ASSFGPGSTEAF
TRBJ2-2 - TRBV5-4 15 ASSLVLAGGFTGELF
TRBJ2-2 - TRBV7-3 12 ASSSDRATGELF
TRBJ2-2 - TRBV5-1 13 ASTWGDRDTGELF
TRBJ2-5 - TRBV5-4 12 ASSPDRVGETQY
TRBJ2-2 - TRBV11-2 14 ASSGTGTGNTGELF
TRBJ2-1 - TRBV7-8 14 ASSLVGGGGYNEQF
TRBJ1-1 - TRBV6-6 13 ASSFTSQGDTEAF
- few TRBV6-5 13 ASSLSRGLLNEQY
TRBJ2-7 - TRBV18 15 ASSPRYRDITSLEQY
TRBJ1-3 - TRBV7-9 12 ASSGDRGLNTIY
TRBJ2-7 once TRBV18 12 ASSPDRGKNEQY
TRBJ1-6 once TRBV7-2 13 ASSSGQGISSPLH
TRBJ1-3 - TRBV7-6 15 ASSYGGAASSGNTIY
TRBJ1-2 - TRBV29-1 14 SVEKGQGATNYGYT
TRBJ2-2 - TRBV11-2 13 ASSFGGLSAGELF
TRBJ2-1 once TRBV5-1 12 ASSLVDRDNEQF
TRBJ2-4 - TRBV30 11 AFGQGASNIQY
TRBJ1-2 - TRBV4-3 11 ASSRGVGYGYT
TRBJ2-7 - TRBV27 13 ASSELTGTHYEQY
TRBJ1-1 - TRBV6-5 11 ASSLTGVTEAF
TRBJ1-1 - TRBV18 13 ASSPQELVNTEAF
TRBJ2-7 - TRBV4-3 14 ASSQDQRGFASEQY
TRBJ1-2 - TRBV6-5 13 ASSYPGTGDQGYT
TRBJ2-5 - TRBV5-1 11 ASSFGGEETQY
TRBJ1-4 - TRBV4-3 12 ASSKDAGGEKLF
TRBJ1-4 - TRBV27 11 ASSLGRFEKLF
TRBJ2-1 - TRBV7-3 11 ASSVAGYNEQF
TRBJ2-3 - TRBV10-3 11 AIRTGDSDTQY
TRBJ2-7 - TRBV6-5 13 ASTQGIQIDYEQY
TRBJ2-3 few TRBV6-6 12 ASSYLPSTDTQY
TRBJ2-3 - TRBV5-1 14 ASSSTGDTSTDTQY